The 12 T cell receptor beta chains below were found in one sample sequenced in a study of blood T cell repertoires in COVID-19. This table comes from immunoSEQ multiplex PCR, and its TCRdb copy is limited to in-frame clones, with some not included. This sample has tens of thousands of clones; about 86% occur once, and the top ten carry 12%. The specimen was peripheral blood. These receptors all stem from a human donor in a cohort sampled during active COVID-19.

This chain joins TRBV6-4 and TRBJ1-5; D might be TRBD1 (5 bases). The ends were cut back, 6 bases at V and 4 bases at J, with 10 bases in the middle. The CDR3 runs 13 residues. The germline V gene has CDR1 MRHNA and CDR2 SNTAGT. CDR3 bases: TGTGCCAGCAGCTGGGGGGAGAATCAGCCCCAGCATTTT. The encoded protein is CASSWGENQPQHF.

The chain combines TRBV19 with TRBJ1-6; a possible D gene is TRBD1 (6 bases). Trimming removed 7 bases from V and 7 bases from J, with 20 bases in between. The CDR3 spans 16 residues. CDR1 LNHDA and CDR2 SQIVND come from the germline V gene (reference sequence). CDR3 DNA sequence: TGTGCCAGTACCTCCCCGGGGGGGGCTCGGAATTCACCCCTCCACTTT. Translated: CASTSPGGARNSPLHF.

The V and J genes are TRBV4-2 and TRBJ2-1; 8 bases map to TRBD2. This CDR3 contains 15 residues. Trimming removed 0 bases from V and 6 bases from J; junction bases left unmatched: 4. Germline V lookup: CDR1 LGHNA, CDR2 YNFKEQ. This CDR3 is CASSQDGRGANEQFF. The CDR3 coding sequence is TGTGCCAGCAGCCAAGATGGGCGGGGGGCCAATGAGCAGTTCTTC.

DNA for the CDR3: TGCAGTGCTAGTGGCTCTACGGCAGGGTCCTATAATTCACCCCTCCACTTT. It specifies CSASGSTAGSYNSPLHF. The gene calls are TRBV20-1 and TRBJ1-6; tentative D call: TRBD1 (5 bases). The CDR3 length is 17 residues. Trimming removed 3 bases from V and 1 base from J, with 16 bases in between. Germline V CDR1 and CDR2: DFQATT, SNEGSKA (reference sequence).

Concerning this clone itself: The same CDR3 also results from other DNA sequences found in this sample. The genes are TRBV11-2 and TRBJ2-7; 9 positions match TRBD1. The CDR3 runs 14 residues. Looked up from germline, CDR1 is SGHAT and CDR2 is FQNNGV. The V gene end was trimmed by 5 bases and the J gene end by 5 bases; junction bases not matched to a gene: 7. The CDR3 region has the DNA TGTGCCAGCAGCCCGGGACAGGGAGGCGACGAGCAGTACTTC. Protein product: CASSPGQGGDEQYF. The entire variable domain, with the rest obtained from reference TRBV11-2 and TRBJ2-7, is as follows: EAGVAQSPRYKIIEKRQSVAFWCNPISGHATLYWYQQILGQGPKLLIQFQNNGVVDDSQLPKDRFSAERLKGVDSTLKIQPAKLEDSAVYLCASSPGQGGDEQYFGPGTRLTVT.

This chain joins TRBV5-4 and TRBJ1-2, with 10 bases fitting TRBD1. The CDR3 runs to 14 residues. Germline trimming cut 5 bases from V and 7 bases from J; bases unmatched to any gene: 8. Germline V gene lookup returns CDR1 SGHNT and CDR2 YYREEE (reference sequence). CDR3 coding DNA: TGTGCCAGCAGTTGGCAGGGACAGGGGAGTGGCTACACCTTC. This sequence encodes CASSWQGQGSGYTF.

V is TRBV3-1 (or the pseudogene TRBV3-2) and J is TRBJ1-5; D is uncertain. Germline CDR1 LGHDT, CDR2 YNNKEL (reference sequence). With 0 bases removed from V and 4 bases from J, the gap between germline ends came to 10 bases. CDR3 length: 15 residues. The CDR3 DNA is TGTGCCAGCAGCCAAGAGGCCGGGAATAATCAGCCCCAGCATTTT. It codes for CASSQEAGNNQPQHF.

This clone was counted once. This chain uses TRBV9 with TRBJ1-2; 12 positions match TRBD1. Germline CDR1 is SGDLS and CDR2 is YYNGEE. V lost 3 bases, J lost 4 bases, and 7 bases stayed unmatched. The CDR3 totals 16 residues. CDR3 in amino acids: CASSDPGQGAVYGYTF. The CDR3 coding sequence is TGTGCCAGCAGCGACCCGGGACAGGGGGCGGTCTATGGCTACACCTTC. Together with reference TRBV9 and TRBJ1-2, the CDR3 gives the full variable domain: DSGVTQTPKHLITATGQRVTLRCSPRSGDLSVYWYQQSLDQGLQFLIQYYNGEERAKGNILERFSAQQFPDLHSELNLSSLELGDSALYFCASSDPGQGAVYGYTFGSGTRLTVV.

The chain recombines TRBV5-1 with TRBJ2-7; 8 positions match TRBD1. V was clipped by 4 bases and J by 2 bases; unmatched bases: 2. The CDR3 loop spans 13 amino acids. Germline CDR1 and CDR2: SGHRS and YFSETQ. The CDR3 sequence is CASSATGAYEQYF. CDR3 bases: TGCGCCAGCAGCGCGACAGGGGCCTACGAGCAGTACTTC.

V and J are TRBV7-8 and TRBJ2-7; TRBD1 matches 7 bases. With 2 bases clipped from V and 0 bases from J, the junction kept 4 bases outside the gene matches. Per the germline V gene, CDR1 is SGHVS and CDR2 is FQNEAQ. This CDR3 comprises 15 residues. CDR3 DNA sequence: TGTGCCAGCAGCTTACACAGGGGCCCCTCCTACGAGCAGTACTTC. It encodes CASSLHRGPSYEQYF.

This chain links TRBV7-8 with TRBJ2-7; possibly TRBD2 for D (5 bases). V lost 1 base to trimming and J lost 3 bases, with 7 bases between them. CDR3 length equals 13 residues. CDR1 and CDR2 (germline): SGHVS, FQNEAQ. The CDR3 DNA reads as TGTGCCAGCAGCTTAGTTGAGGGCTACGAGCAGTACTTC. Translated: CASSLVEGYEQYF.

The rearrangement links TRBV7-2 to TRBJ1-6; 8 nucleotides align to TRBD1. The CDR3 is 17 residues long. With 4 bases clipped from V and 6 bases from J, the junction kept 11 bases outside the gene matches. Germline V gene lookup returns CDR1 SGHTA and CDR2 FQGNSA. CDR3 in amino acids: CASSSPGGGQVNSPLHF. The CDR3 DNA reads TGTGCCAGCAGCTCTCCCGGAGGGGGACAGGTTAATTCACCCCTCCACTTT.